Below are 2 T cell receptor beta chains sequenced from a single sample in a study of T-cell memory formation after mild COVID-19. A single record per CDR3 protein comes from TCRdb applying MiXCR to the 5' RACE reads. The table records tens of thousands of distinct CDR3 sequences, 9.5% of them present only once. Sequencing was done on a sample of PBMCs or a T cell subset sorted from them (not recorded which). Receptors originate from a man between 18 and 35 years old who had mild COVID-19 (a few samples of this study predate the infection). Cell type and time point are not known.

This clonotype was detected many times. The V call is TRBV5-1, the J call TRBJ2-2; no reliable D call. CDR1 SGHRS and CDR2 YFSETQ come from the germline V gene. The CDR3 runs 15 residues. V was trimmed by 0 bases and J by 0 bases, leaving 6 bases between them. CDR3 nucleotide sequence: TGCGCCAGCAGCTTGGGGGTCACGAACACCGGGGAGCTGTTTTTT. Its protein is CASSLGVTNTGELFF.

The chain recombines TRBV4-1 with TRBJ2-2; D is perhaps TRBD1 (5 bases). This CDR3 is built from 20 residues. V lost 3 bases, J lost 5 bases, and 28 bases lay in between. Germline CDR1 and CDR2: MGHRA and YSYEKL. Here the CDR3 reads CASSHPGLRIRAGQTGELFF. The DNA for the CDR3 is TGCGCCAGCAGCCATCCCGGGTTGAGAATCCGGGCAGGACAAACCGGGGAGCTGTTTTTT.